The source of this TCR beta chain is a study of blood T cell repertoires in COVID-19. Profiling relied on immunoSEQ multiplex PCR, and the TCRdb table lists in-frame clones only, not all of them. The sample has tens of thousands of clones; roughly 90% are singletons. V lost 0 bases and J lost 0, with 19 bases in between. Germline V gene lookup returns CDR1 SGHRS and CDR2 YFSETQ. The CDR3 has 19 amino acids. The chain recombines TRBV5-1 with TRBJ1-3, with D tentatively TRBD1 (6 bases). The receptor was isolated from a man aged 55 to 69 with acute or convalescent COVID-19. The sample comprised peripheral blood. As DNA, the CDR3 is TGCGCCAGCAGCTTGGCAGGGGCATGGGCCGGAAACTCTGGAAACACCATATATTTT. It encodes CASSLAGAWAGNSGNTIYF.